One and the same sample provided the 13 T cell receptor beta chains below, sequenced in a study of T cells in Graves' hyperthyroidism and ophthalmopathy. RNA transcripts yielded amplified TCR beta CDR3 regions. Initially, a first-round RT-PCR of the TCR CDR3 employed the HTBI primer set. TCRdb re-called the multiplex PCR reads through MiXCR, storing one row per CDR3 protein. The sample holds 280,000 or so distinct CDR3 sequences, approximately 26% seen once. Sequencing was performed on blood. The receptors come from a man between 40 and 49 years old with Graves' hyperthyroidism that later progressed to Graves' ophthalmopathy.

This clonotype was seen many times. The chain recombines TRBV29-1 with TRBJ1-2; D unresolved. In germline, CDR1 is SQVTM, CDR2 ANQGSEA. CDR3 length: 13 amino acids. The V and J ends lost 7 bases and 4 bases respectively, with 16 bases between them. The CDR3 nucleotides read TGCAGCGCCCTCCGAGAGGGTTTCTATGGCTACACCTTC. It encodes CSALREGFYGYTF.

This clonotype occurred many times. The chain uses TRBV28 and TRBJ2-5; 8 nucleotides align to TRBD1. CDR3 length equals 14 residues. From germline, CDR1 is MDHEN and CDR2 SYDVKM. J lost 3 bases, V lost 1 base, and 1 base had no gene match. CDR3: CASSLSDREETQYF. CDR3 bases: TGTGCCAGCAGTTTATCGGACAGGGAAGAGACCCAGTACTTC.

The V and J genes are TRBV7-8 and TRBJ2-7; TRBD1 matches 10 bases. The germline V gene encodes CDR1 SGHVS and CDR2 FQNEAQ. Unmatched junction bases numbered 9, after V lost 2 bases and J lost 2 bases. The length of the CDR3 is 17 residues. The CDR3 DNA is TGTGCCAGCAGCTTAATTTCTTCCGGACAGGGGGCCTACGAGCAGTACTTC. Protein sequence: CASSLISSGQGAYEQYF.

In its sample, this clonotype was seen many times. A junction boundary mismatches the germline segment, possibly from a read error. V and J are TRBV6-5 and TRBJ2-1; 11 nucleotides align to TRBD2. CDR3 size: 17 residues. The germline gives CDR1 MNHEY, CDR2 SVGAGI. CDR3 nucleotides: TGTGTCAGCAGTTACTCTCCGGGACTAGCGGCCATCAGTGAGCAGTTCTTC. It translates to CVSSYSPGLAAISEQFF.

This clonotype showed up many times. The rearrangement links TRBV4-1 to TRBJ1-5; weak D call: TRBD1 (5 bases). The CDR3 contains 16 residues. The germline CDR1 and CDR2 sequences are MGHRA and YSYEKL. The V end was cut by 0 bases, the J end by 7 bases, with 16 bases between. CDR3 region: CASSQEGFGAGQPQHF. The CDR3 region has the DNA TGCGCCAGCAGCCAAGAAGGGTTCGGGGCGGGCCAGCCCCAGCATTTT.

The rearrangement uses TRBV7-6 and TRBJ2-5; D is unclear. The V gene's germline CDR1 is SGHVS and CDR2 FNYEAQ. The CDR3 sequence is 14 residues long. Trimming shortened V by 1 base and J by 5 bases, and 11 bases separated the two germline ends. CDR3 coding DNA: TGTGCCAGCAGCTTAGAAGGTGCCCCGGAGACCCAGTACTTC. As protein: CASSLEGAPETQYF. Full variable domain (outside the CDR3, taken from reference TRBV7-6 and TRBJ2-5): GAGVSQSPRYKVTKRGQDVALRCDPISGHVSLYWYRQALGQGPEFLTYFNYEAQQDKSGLPNDRFSAERPEGSISTLTIQRTEQRDSAMYRCASSLEGAPETQYFGPGTRLLVL.

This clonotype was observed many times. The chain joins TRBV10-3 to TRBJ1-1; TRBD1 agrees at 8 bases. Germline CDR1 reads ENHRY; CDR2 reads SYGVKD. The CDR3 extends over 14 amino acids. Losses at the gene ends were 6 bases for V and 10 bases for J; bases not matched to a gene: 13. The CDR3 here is CAISTDLNRGRAFF. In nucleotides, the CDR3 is TGTGCCATCAGCACCGACCTTAACAGGGGGAGAGCTTTCTTT.

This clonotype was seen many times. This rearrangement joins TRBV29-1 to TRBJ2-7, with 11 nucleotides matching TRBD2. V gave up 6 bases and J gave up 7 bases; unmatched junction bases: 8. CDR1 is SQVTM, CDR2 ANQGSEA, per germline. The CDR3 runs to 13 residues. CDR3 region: CSVATSGRGEQYF. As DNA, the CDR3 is TGCAGCGTGGCTACTAGCGGGAGAGGGGAGCAGTACTTC.

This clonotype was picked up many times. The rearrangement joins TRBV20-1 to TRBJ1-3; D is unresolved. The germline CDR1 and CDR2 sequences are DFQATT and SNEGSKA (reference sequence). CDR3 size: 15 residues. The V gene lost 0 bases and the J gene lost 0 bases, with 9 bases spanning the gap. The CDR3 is CSARDTATSGNTIYF. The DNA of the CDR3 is TGCAGTGCTAGAGATACCGCTACCTCTGGAAACACCATATATTTT.

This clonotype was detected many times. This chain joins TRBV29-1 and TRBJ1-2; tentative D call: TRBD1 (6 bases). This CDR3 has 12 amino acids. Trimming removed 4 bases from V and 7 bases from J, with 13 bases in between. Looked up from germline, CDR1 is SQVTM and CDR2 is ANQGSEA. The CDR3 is CSVGRGSGGYTF. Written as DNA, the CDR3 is TGCAGCGTTGGCAGGGGCAGCGGTGGCTACACCTTC. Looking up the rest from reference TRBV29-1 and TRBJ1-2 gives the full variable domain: SAVISQKPSRDICQRGTSLTIQCQVDSQVTMMFWYRQQPGQSLTLIATANQGSEATYESGFVIDKFPISRPNLTFSTLTVSNMSPEDSSIYLCSVGRGSGGYTFGSGTRLTVV.

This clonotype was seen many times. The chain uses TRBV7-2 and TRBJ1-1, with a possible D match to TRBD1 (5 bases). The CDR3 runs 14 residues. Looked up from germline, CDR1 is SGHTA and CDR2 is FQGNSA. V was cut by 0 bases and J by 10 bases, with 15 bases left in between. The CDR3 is CASSLAPGPNAAFF. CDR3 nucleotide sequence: TGTGCCAGCAGCTTAGCTCCAGGGCCGAATGCAGCTTTCTTT. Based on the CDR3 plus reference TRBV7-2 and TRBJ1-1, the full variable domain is GAGVSQSPSNKVTEKGKDVELRCDPISGHTALYWYRQSLGQGLEFLIYFQGNSAPDKSGLPSDRFSAERTGGSVSTLTIQRTQQEDSAVYLCASSLAPGPNAAFFGQGTRLTVV.

The CDR3 loop reads CASSLRVDYGYTF. The CDR3, as DNA: TGTGCCAGCTCACTTAGGGTTGACTATGGCTACACCTTC. The V call is TRBV18, the J call TRBJ1-2; no reliable D call. The V end lost 4 bases, the J end lost 3 bases, and 9 bases lay between the germline ends. Germline V gene lookup returns CDR1 KGHSH and CDR2 LQKENI. CDR3 size: 13 residues.

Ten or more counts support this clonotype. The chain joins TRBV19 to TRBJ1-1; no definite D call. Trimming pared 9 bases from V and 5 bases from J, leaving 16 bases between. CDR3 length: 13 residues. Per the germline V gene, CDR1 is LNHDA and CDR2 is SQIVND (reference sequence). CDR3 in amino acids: CASEEWVGTEAFF. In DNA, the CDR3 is TGTGCCAGCGAGGAATGGGTGGGAACTGAAGCTTTCTTT.